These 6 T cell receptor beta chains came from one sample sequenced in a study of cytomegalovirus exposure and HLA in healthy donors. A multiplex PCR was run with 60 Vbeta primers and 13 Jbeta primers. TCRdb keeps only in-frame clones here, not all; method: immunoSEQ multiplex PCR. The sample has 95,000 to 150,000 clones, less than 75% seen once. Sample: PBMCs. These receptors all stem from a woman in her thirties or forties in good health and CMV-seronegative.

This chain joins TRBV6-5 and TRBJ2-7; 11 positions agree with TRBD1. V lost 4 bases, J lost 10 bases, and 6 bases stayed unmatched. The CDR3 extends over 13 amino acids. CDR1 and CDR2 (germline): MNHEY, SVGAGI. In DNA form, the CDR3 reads TGTGCCAGCAGTTTCGAGGACAGGGGGCGTCAGTACTTC. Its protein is CASSFEDRGRQYF.

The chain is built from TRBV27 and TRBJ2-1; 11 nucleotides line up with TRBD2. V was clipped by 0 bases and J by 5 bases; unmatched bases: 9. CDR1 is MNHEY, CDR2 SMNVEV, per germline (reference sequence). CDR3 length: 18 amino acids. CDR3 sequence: CASSLSSGRARVHNEQFF. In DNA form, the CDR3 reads TGTGCCAGCAGTTTATCTAGCGGGAGGGCCAGGGTCCACAATGAGCAGTTCTTC.

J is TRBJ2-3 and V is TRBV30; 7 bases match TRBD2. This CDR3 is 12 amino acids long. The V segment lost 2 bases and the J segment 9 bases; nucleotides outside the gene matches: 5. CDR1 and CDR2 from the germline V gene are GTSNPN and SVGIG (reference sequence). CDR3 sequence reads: CAWSFTSETQYF. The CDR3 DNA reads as TGTGCCTGGAGTTTTACTAGCGAGACGCAGTATTTT. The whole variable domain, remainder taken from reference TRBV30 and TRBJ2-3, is SQTIHQWPATLVQPVGSPLSLECTVEGTSNPNLYWYRQAAGRGLQLLFYSVGIGQISSEVPQNLSASRPQDRQFILSSKKLLLSDSGFYLCAWSFTSETQYFGPGTRLTVL.

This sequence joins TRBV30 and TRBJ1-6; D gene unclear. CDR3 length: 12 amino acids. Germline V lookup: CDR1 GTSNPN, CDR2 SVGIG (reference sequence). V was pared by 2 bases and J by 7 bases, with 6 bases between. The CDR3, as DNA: TGTGCCTGGAGTCTCAGGAATTCACCCCTCCACTTT. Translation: CAWSLRNSPLHF.

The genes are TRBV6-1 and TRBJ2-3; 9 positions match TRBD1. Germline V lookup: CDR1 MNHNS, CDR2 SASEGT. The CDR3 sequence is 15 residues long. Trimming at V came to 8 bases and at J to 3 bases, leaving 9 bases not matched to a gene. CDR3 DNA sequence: TGTGCCAGCTATTCCCGGGACAGGGTAACAGATACGCAGTATTTT. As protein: CASYSRDRVTDTQYF.

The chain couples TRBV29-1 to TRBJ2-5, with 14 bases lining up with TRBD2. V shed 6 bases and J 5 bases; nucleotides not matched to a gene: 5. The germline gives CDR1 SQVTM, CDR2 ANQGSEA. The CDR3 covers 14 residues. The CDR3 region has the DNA TGCAGCGTCCGTGGGACTAGCGGGAGTGAGACCCAGTACTTC. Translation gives CSVRGTSGSETQYF.